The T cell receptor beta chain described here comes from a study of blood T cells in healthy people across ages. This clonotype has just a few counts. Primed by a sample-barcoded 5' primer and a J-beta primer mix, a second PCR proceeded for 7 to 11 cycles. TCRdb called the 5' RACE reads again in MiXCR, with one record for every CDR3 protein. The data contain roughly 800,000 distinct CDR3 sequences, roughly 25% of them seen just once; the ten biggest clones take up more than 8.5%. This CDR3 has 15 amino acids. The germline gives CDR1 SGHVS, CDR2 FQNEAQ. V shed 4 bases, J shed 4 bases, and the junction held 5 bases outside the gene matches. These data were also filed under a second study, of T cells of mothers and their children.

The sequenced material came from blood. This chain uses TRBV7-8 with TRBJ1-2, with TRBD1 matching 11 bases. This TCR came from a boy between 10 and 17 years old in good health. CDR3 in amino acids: CASSSWTGGAYGYTF. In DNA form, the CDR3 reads TGTGCCAGCAGCTCATGGACAGGGGGCGCCTATGGCTACACCTTC.